This passage covers 25 T cell receptor beta chains from one sample sequenced in a study of blood T cell repertoires in COVID-19. Data came from immunoSEQ multiplex PCR; TCRdb stores just in-frame clones and leaves some out. The data contain just over 350,000 clones, roughly 87% of them singletons. Sample: PBMCs or T cells enriched from blood (not recorded which). The receptors shown here come from a woman between 25 and 40 years old who had recovered from COVID-19.

Comments on this clone: Relative to the germline gene, one junction end is altered; a read error may explain this. The rearrangement links TRBV2 to TRBJ1-2, with D uncertain. This CDR3 comprises 12 residues. The germline V gene encodes CDR1 SNHLY and CDR2 FYNNEI. As DNA, the CDR3 is TGTGCCAGCAGTGTGAAGGGCAGGAGGCCCTACTTC. Its protein is CASSVKGRRPYF.

The chain links TRBV27 to TRBJ2-7; 11 bases agree with TRBD2. This CDR3 contains 15 residues. Germline lookup yields CDR1 MNHEY and CDR2 SMNVEV (reference sequence). V was clipped by 3 bases and J by 6 bases; unmatched bases: 7. The CDR3 bases are TGTGCCAGCAGTTTTCGGACTAGCGGGCAAACCGAGCAGTACTTC. It encodes CASSFRTSGQTEQYF.

This chain links TRBV25-1 with TRBJ1-4; D remains ambiguous. Deletions cut 3 bases from V and 4 bases from J, with 12 bases between. CDR1 is MGHDK, CDR2 SYGVNS, per germline. The CDR3 runs to 15 residues. CDR3 amino acids: CASSEWTRVNEKLFF. The CDR3 DNA reads TGTGCCAGCAGTGAGTGGACGAGGGTTAATGAAAAACTGTTTTTT.

The chain employs TRBV7-9 and TRBJ2-1, with 10 bases identical to TRBD1. The CDR3 is 15 amino acids. V was pared by 5 bases and J by 2 bases, with 3 bases of the junction left unmatched. Germline V lookup: CDR1 SEHNR, CDR2 FQNEAQ (reference sequence). DNA of the CDR3: TGTGCCAGCAGCCAGACAGGGGGCACCTACAATGAGCAGTTCTTC. It codes for CASSQTGGTYNEQFF.

This sequence joins TRBV4-1 and TRBJ1-4; D remains ambiguous. Germline V gene sequence: CDR1 MGHRA, CDR2 YSYEKL. Trimming removed 0 bases from V and 8 bases from J, with 4 bases in between. There are 12 residues in the CDR3. The CDR3 DNA reads as TGCGCCAGCAGCCAAGACAAAGAAAAACTGTTTTTT. Its protein product is CASSQDKEKLFF.

The chain uses TRBV6-1 and TRBJ1-1; 9 bases fit TRBD1. This CDR3 contains 14 residues. Trimming cost V 2 bases and J 4 bases; bases outside gene matches: 2. Germline values: CDR1 MNHNS, CDR2 SASEGT. CDR3 nucleotides: TGTGCCAGCAGTGAACCGACAGGGGGCACTGAAGCTTTCTTT. Translation gives CASSEPTGGTEAFF.

The chain combines TRBV2 with TRBJ1-5; D may be TRBD1 (5 bases). CDR1 and CDR2 (germline): SNHLY, FYNNEI. Trimming left V 6 bases short and J 2 bases short, with 8 bases between. This CDR3 has 13 amino acids. This CDR3 reads CASRDSGNQPQHF. The DNA of the CDR3 is TGTGCCAGCAGAGACAGCGGCAATCAGCCCCAGCATTTT.

V and J are TRBV6-5 and TRBJ2-5; weak D call: TRBD1 (5 bases). This CDR3 contains 14 residues. V lost 7 bases, J lost 2 bases, and 14 bases lay in between. Germline-derived CDR1 and CDR2 are MNHEY and SVGAGI. This CDR3 is CASKGHLGQETQYF. CDR3 sequence (DNA): TGTGCCAGCAAAGGACACCTAGGTCAAGAGACCCAGTACTTC.

The rearrangement links TRBV3-1 (or the pseudogene TRBV3-2) to TRBJ1-1; D remains ambiguous. CDR1 and CDR2 (germline): LGHDT, YNNKEL (reference sequence). The V and J ends lost 0 bases and 7 bases respectively, with 12 bases between them. The CDR3 spans 14 residues. CDR3 nucleotides: TGTGCCAGCAGCCAAGATCCAGCGACCAGTGAAGCTTTCTTT. It codes for CASSQDPATSEAFF.

The CDR3 here is CATSGRGQNSPLHF. In DNA, the CDR3 is TGTGCCACCAGCGGCAGGGGGCAAAATTCACCCCTCCACTTT. The chain recombines TRBV15 with TRBJ1-6; TRBD1 matches at 8 bases. This CDR3 comprises 14 residues. V trimming: 5 bases; J trimming: 7 bases; junction bases outside the gene matches: 4. CDR1 and CDR2 (germline): LNHNV, YYDKDF (reference sequence).

The chain links TRBV21-1 to TRBJ2-5; the table gives TRBD2 as D, unverified against the DNA. TRBV21-1 corresponds to a pseudogene. The CDR3 is 22 residues long. This CDR3 is CASSKKGTSGGGSDQYQETQYF. The CDR3 DNA follows: TGTGCCAGCAGCAAAAAGGGGACTAGCGGGGGGGGATCCGACCAGTACCAAGAGACCCAGTACTTC.

At least ten counts were recorded for this clone. The J gene is TRBJ2-4, the V gene TRBV7-2; maybe TRBD1 (5 bases). Germline V gives CDR1 SGHTA, CDR2 FQGNSA. The V and J ends lost 3 bases and 7 bases respectively, with 10 bases between them. CDR3 length: 13 amino acids. CDR3 region: CASSFSGNNIQYF. The CDR3, as DNA: TGTGCCAGCAGCTTCTCAGGGAACAACATTCAGTACTTC.

V usage is TRBV7-8 and J usage is TRBJ1-1, with D perhaps TRBD1 (5 bases). V gave up 5 bases and J gave up 6 bases, with 13 bases separating them. The CDR3 length is 13 residues. CDR1 and CDR2 (germline): SGHVS, FQNEAQ. This CDR3 is CASSTGGSSEAFF. The CDR3 DNA reads TGTGCCAGCAGCACAGGTGGTAGTTCTGAAGCTTTCTTT.

The chain recombines TRBV7-9 with TRBJ2-7, with D tentatively TRBD1 (6 bases). This CDR3 has 14 residues. V was pared by 5 bases and J by 3 bases, with 14 bases between. The germline V gene has CDR1 SEHNR and CDR2 FQNEAQ (reference sequence). The CDR3 DNA is TGTGCCAGCAGCACTACCCGGGACATCTACGAGCAGTACTTC. This sequence encodes CASSTTRDIYEQYF. The full variable domain, completed using reference TRBV7-9 and TRBJ2-7, is DTGVSQNPRHKITKRGQNVTFRCDPISEHNRLYWYRQTLGQGPEFLTYFQNEAQLEKSRLLSDRFSAERPKGSFSTLEIQRTEQGDSAMYLCASSTTRDIYEQYFGPGTRLTVT.

The chain is built from TRBV5-6 and TRBJ1-5; 9 bases are a match to TRBD1. The CDR3 runs to 15 residues. The V gene's germline CDR1 is SGHDT and CDR2 YYEEEE. The ends lost 4 bases at V and 6 bases at J; junction bases unmatched: 8. CDR3 sequence: CASSPMGQGSQPQHF. CDR3 DNA sequence: TGTGCCAGCAGCCCTATGGGACAGGGTAGTCAGCCCCAGCATTTT.

The chain uses TRBV6-5 and TRBJ2-7, with 7 bases that match TRBD2. The J segment lost 2 bases and the V segment lost 2 bases, leaving 3 bases of the junction unmatched. Germline CDR1 and CDR2: MNHEY and SVGAGI. The CDR3 loop spans 14 amino acids. CDR3 in amino acids: CASSYEGGPYEQYF. The CDR3 coding sequence is TGTGCCAGCAGTTACGAGGGAGGGCCCTACGAGCAGTACTTC.

The chain employs TRBV6-5 and TRBJ1-5; no clear D. CDR3 length: 13 amino acids. CDR1 and CDR2 from the germline V gene are MNHEY and SVGAGI. Trimming left V 4 bases short and J 4 bases short, with 8 bases between. CDR3 nucleotide sequence: TGTGCCAGCAGTTCCAACTTAAATCAGCCCCAGCATTTT. It specifies CASSSNLNQPQHF.

The V and J genes are TRBV28 and TRBJ1-4; D is perhaps TRBD1 (6 bases). From germline, CDR1 is MDHEN and CDR2 SYDVKM. The ends were cut back, 2 bases at V and 14 bases at J, with 18 bases in the middle. The CDR3 has 14 residues. This chain's CDR3 is CASSLIRGSSDLFF. The CDR3 DNA reads TGTGCCAGCAGTTTAATCAGGGGCTCATCTGACCTGTTTTTT.

J is TRBJ2-3 and V is TRBV18; D possibly corresponds to TRBD2 (6 bases). CDR3 length: 16 residues. V gave up 0 bases and J gave up 1 base, with 11 bases separating them. Germline V CDR1 and CDR2: KGHSH, LQKENI. CDR3 in amino acids: CASSPPAGLGTDTQYF. CDR3 in DNA: TGTGCCAGCTCACCACCGGCGGGATTAGGCACAGATACGCAGTATTTT.

The V call is TRBV7-2, the J call TRBJ2-3; 12 bases align to TRBD2. CDR1 is SGHTA, CDR2 FQGNSA, per germline. V was pared by 5 bases and J by 7 bases, with 7 bases of the junction left unmatched. The length of the CDR3 is 15 residues. The CDR3 DNA reads as TGTGCCAGCAGCCCGACTAGCGGGAGTTCATATACGCAGTATTTT. Translating it yields CASSPTSGSSYTQYF.

The chain uses TRBV9 and TRBJ2-1; 14 bases are shared with TRBD2. CDR1 SGDLS and CDR2 YYNGEE come from the germline V gene. This CDR3 comprises 16 residues. Trimming at V came to 4 bases and at J to 7 bases, leaving 7 bases not matched to a gene. The chain's CDR3 is CASSPPGLAGGNEQFF. The CDR3, as DNA: TGTGCCAGCAGCCCACCCGGACTAGCGGGAGGTAATGAGCAGTTCTTC.

To note about this clone: With a far larger clone one base away, a read error is the likely cause. This chain links TRBV28 with TRBJ2-1; TRBD2 agrees at 8 bases. V shed 6 bases and J 0 bases; nucleotides not matched to a gene: 4. The CDR3 is made up of 15 amino acids. CDR1 and CDR2 from the germline V gene are MDHEN and SYDVKM. The CDR3 coding sequence is TGTGCCAGCAGCCCCACTAGCGGCTCCTACAATGAGCAGTTCTTC. Translation: CASSPTSGSYNEQFF.

The chain joins TRBV29-1 to TRBJ2-5; 8 bases match TRBD1. Germline CDR1 SQVTM, CDR2 ANQGSEA. This CDR3 has 14 residues. The V gene end was trimmed by 3 bases and the J gene end by 4 bases; junction bases not matched to a gene: 7. CDR3 amino acids: CSVDGQGSGETQYF. DNA of the CDR3: TGCAGCGTTGATGGACAGGGTTCGGGAGAGACCCAGTACTTC.

The CDR3 protein is CASSPFSAGHQETQYF. The CDR3 nucleotides read TGTGCCAGCTCCCCATTCTCTGCGGGGCACCAAGAGACCCAGTACTTC. This sequence joins TRBV18 and TRBJ2-5, with a possible D match to TRBD2 (6 bases). The CDR3 runs 16 residues. The V gene lost 6 bases and the J gene lost 0 bases, with 17 bases spanning the gap. The germline V gene has CDR1 KGHSH and CDR2 LQKENI.

The V and J genes are TRBV19 and TRBJ1-5, with D maybe TRBD1 (6 bases). There are 15 residues in the CDR3. The V and J ends lost 3 bases and 7 bases respectively, with 16 bases between them. Germline V lookup: CDR1 LNHDA, CDR2 SQIVND (reference sequence). The CDR3 nucleotides are TGTGCCAGTAGTATTCTGGGGACACCCTCACAGCCCCAGCATTTT. It codes for CASSILGTPSQPQHF. Together with reference TRBV19 and TRBJ1-5, the CDR3 gives the full variable domain: DGGITQSPKYLFRKEGQNVTLSCEQNLNHDAMYWYRQDPGQGLRLIYYSQIVNDFQKGDIAEGYSVSREKKESFPLTVTSAQKNPTAFYLCASSILGTPSQPQHFGDGTRLSIL.